This T cell receptor (beta chain) was sequenced in a study of Ad26.COV2.S vaccination and SARS-CoV-2 variants. Overall study context: The authors gave Ad26.COV2.S intramuscularly, either once or twice 56 days apart.

TCRdb's copy holds only in-frame clones and misses some; the assay was immunoSEQ multiplex PCR. Among roughly 420,000 clones listed, roughly 90% were seen once. As to treatment: about 20 received Ad26.COV2.S at low or high dose, single or two shots; about 5 received placebo; per-sample allocation not given. Samples came from day 63 after the first vaccine or placebo injection. The vaccine antigen was prefusion-stabilized Wuhan SARS-CoV-2 spike. Findings and caveats of the study: It is possible that the TCR breadth and depth analyses underestimated the total T cell responses.

Remarks on this clone: The target antigen is unknown.

Germline CDR1 reads SEHNR; CDR2 reads FQNEAQ (reference sequence). CDR3 length: 14 amino acids. V lost 0 bases to trimming and J lost 0 bases, with 3 bases between them. The chain carries TRBV7-9 and TRBJ1-5; D not certain. The sample in question was peripheral blood, obtained in a trial of Ad26.COV2.S vaccine versus placebo. The source of this sequence is a person aged 18-60 years who received the Ad26.COV2.S COVID-19 vaccine or a placebo. CDR3: CASSLALSNQPQHF. DNA of the CDR3: TGTGCCAGCAGCTTAGCCCTTAGCAATCAGCCCCAGCATTTT.